This is a list of T cell receptor beta chains from one sample in a study of beta chain features in type 1 diabetes. Repertoires were generated with immunoSEQ multiplex PCR, while TCRdb's copy carries only in-frame clones and drops some. The sample carries a few hundred thousand clones, about 19% recorded once. The specimen was naive CD4+ T cells from blood. The origin of the receptors is a young woman in good health. Both conserved end residues are part of each CDR3. A D gene is named only where the DNA matches it firmly. Rows may omit the clone size; those that give it use once, few, many or a size class.

CDR3 protein: CASTPDDNGQAYEQYF
CDR3 DNA: TGTGCCAGCACCCCAGACGACAACGGCCAGGCCTACGAGCAGTACTTC
clone size: .
V gene: TRBV6-6
D gene: .
J gene: TRBJ2-7

CDR3 protein: CASSPPFNEQYF
CDR3 DNA: TGCGCCAGCAGCCCCCCATTCAACGAGCAGTACTTC
clone size: .
V gene: TRBV23-1
D gene: .
J gene: TRBJ2-7

CDR3 protein: CASNPGTSTDTQYF
CDR3 DNA: TGTGCCAGCAACCCAGGGACTAGCACAGATACGCAGTATTTT
clone size: .
V gene: TRBV7-9
D gene: .
J gene: TRBJ2-3

CDR3 protein: CSLGTGRADGYTF
CDR3 DNA: TGCAGCCTAGGGACAGGGAGGGCGGATGGCTACACCTTC
clone size: .
V gene: TRBV29-1
D gene: TRBD1
J gene: TRBJ1-2

CDR3 protein: CASSETSSYNSPLHF
CDR3 DNA: TGTGCCAGCAGCGAAACAAGCTCCTATAATTCACCCCTCCACTTT
clone size: .
V gene: TRBV9
D gene: .
J gene: TRBJ1-6

CDR3 protein: CASSPQGGLNTGELFF
CDR3 DNA: TGTGCCAGCAGCCCACAAGGGGGTCTGAACACCGGGGAGCTGTTTTTT
clone size: few
V gene: TRBV9
D gene: .
J gene: TRBJ2-2

CDR3 protein: CASSFAGGTRRGNTIYF
CDR3 DNA: TGTGCCAGCAGCTTCGCAGGGGGAACACGGAGGGGAAACACCATATATTTT
clone size: .
V gene: TRBV7-9
D gene: TRBD1
J gene: TRBJ1-3

CDR3 protein: CASSDWSGYHIGNTIYF
CDR3 DNA: TGTGCCAGCAGCGACTGGTCAGGGTATCACATAGGAAACACCATATATTTT
clone size: .
V gene: TRBV9
D gene: .
J gene: TRBJ1-3

CDR3 protein: CASSLGGYEQYF
CDR3 DNA: TGCGCCAGCAGCTTGGGAGGTTACGAGCAGTACTTC
clone size: .
V gene: TRBV5-1
D gene: .
J gene: TRBJ2-7

CDR3 protein: CASSLTGGPSDTQYF
CDR3 DNA: TGCGCCAGCAGCTTAACGGGGGGGCCATCAGATACGCAGTATTTT
clone size: few
V gene: TRBV5-1
D gene: TRBD2
J gene: TRBJ2-3

CDR3 protein: CAISRRPSGQGQETQYF
CDR3 DNA: TGTGCCATCAGCCGTCGACCTTCGGGACAGGGGCAAGAGACCCAGTACTTC
clone size: once
V gene: TRBV10-3
D gene: TRBD1
J gene: TRBJ2-5

CDR3 protein: CASSVSGTSTDTQYF
CDR3 DNA: TGTGCCAGCAGCGTCTCCGGGACTAGCACAGATACGCAGTATTTT
clone size: few
V gene: TRBV9
D gene: .
J gene: TRBJ2-3

CDR3 protein: CASSFEGRETQYF
CDR3 DNA: TGTGCCAGCAGCTTCGAGGGGAGGGAGACCCAGTACTTC
clone size: .
V gene: TRBV5-4
D gene: .
J gene: TRBJ2-5

CDR3 protein: CASRRESYEQYF
CDR3 DNA: TGTGCCAGCAGGAGGGAATCCTACGAGCAGTACTTC
clone size: .
V gene: TRBV2
D gene: .
J gene: TRBJ2-7

CDR3 protein: CASSTRQGIVETQYF
CDR3 DNA: TGTGCCAGCAGCACCAGACAGGGGATCGTAGAGACCCAGTACTTC
clone size: .
V gene: TRBV5-6
D gene: TRBD1
J gene: TRBJ2-5

CDR3 protein: CASSQGAQSDTQYF
CDR3 DNA: TGTGCCAGCAGTCAGGGGGCGCAATCAGATACGCAGTATTTT
clone size: .
V gene: TRBV7-2
D gene: TRBD1
J gene: TRBJ2-3

CDR3 protein: CASSLLGRNTEAFF
CDR3 DNA: TGTGCCAGCAGTTTATTGGGCAGGAACACTGAAGCTTTCTTT
clone size: .
V gene: TRBV27
D gene: .
J gene: TRBJ1-1

CDR3 protein: CASSLARQGGSPLHF
CDR3 DNA: TGTGCCAGCAGCTTAGCCCGACAGGGAGGATCACCCCTCCACTTT
clone size: .
V gene: TRBV7-2
D gene: TRBD1
J gene: TRBJ1-6

CDR3 protein: CAWSGRAVNTEAFF
CDR3 DNA: TGTGCCTGGAGCGGCAGGGCGGTGAACACTGAAGCTTTCTTT
clone size: few
V gene: TRBV30
D gene: .
J gene: TRBJ1-1

CDR3 protein: CASSMRGGAHGYTF
CDR3 DNA: TGTGCCAGTAGTATGAGAGGGGGCGCCCATGGCTACACCTTC
clone size: few
V gene: TRBV19
D gene: TRBD1
J gene: TRBJ1-2

CDR3 protein: CSVMGRAGYNEQFF
CDR3 DNA: TGCAGCGTTATGGGTAGAGCGGGGTACAATGAGCAGTTCTTC
clone size: .
V gene: TRBV29-1
D gene: TRBD2
J gene: TRBJ2-1

CDR3 protein: CASSPSVGGVDYNEQFF
CDR3 DNA: TGTGCCAGCTCACCGTCCGTGGGCGGGGTTGACTACAATGAGCAGTTCTTC
clone size: few
V gene: TRBV18
D gene: .
J gene: TRBJ2-1

CDR3 protein: CASTLGDLYYGYTF
CDR3 DNA: TGTGCCAGCACCCTGGGAGACTTATACTATGGCTACACCTTC
clone size: few
V gene: TRBV2
D gene: .
J gene: TRBJ1-2

CDR3 protein: CASSERGQGGIQYF
CDR3 DNA: TGTGCCAGCAGTGAAAGGGGACAGGGAGGCATTCAGTACTTC
clone size: .
V gene: TRBV2
D gene: TRBD1
J gene: TRBJ2-4

CDR3 protein: CASSYGLAGVNEQFF
CDR3 DNA: TGTGCCAGCAGTTACGGACTAGCGGGAGTCAATGAGCAGTTCTTC
clone size: .
V gene: TRBV11-3
D gene: TRBD2
J gene: TRBJ2-1

CDR3 protein: CASSRSSGTAETQYF
CDR3 DNA: TGTGCCAGCAGCAGATCGTCAGGGACAGCAGAGACCCAGTACTTC
clone size: .
V gene: TRBV5-4
D gene: TRBD1
J gene: TRBJ2-5

CDR3 protein: CASNSRETQYF
CDR3 DNA: TGTGCCAGTAATTCCCGAGAGACCCAGTACTTC
clone size: .
V gene: TRBV19
D gene: .
J gene: TRBJ2-5

CDR3 protein: CASSLEGGSNTPGEQFF
CDR3 DNA: TGCGCCAGCAGCTTGGAGGGCGGGAGTAACACCCCGGGTGAGCAGTTCTTC
clone size: few
V gene: TRBV5-1
D gene: TRBD2
J gene: TRBJ2-1

CDR3 protein: CASSPRTGGDIQYF
CDR3 DNA: TGTGCCAGCAGCCCCCGGACAGGGGGGGACATTCAGTACTTC
clone size: few
V gene: TRBV9
D gene: TRBD1
J gene: TRBJ2-4

CDR3 protein: CASSPLEGRWNEQFF
CDR3 DNA: TGTGCCAGCAGCCCCCTGGAGGGCCGGTGGAATGAGCAGTTCTTC
clone size: .
V gene: TRBV11-2
D gene: .
J gene: TRBJ2-1

CDR3 protein: CASKKGQLNTEAFF
CDR3 DNA: TGTGCCAGCAAGAAGGGACAGCTGAACACTGAAGCTTTCTTT
clone size: few
V gene: TRBV6-5
D gene: TRBD1
J gene: TRBJ1-1

CDR3 protein: CSAREGAHQFF
CDR3 DNA: TGCAGTGCTCGAGAGGGGGCCCACCAGTTCTTC
clone size: few
V gene: TRBV20-1
D gene: TRBD1
J gene: TRBJ2-1

CDR3 protein: CASSPGQDHF
CDR3 DNA: TGTGCCAGCAGCCCCGGACAGGACCACTTC
clone size: .
V gene: TRBV7-9
D gene: TRBD1
J gene: TRBJ1-2

CDR3 protein: CASSLFEAPSSYNEQFF
CDR3 DNA: TGTGCCAGCTCACTCTTCGAGGCTCCAAGCTCCTACAATGAGCAGTTCTTC
clone size: .
V gene: TRBV18
D gene: .
J gene: TRBJ2-1

CDR3 protein: CASSFLGAADTQYF
CDR3 DNA: TGTGCCAGCAGTTTTCTGGGGGCGGCAGATACGCAGTATTTT
clone size: .
V gene: TRBV27
D gene: .
J gene: TRBJ2-3

CDR3 protein: CASSPRPGGEQFF
CDR3 DNA: TGTGCCAGCAGCCCCAGACCCGGGGGGGAGCAGTTCTTC
clone size: few
V gene: TRBV11-3
D gene: TRBD2
J gene: TRBJ2-1

CDR3 protein: CSVELAGGSGYTF
CDR3 DNA: TGCAGCGTTGAACTAGCGGGGGGTAGTGGCTACACCTTC
clone size: few
V gene: TRBV29-1
D gene: .
J gene: TRBJ1-2

CDR3 protein: CASSRTRDEQFF
CDR3 DNA: TGTGCCAGCAGCCGAACTAGAGATGAGCAGTTCTTC
clone size: few
V gene: TRBV7-9
D gene: .
J gene: TRBJ2-1

CDR3 protein: CASIRLAVRGTDTQYF
CDR3 DNA: TGTGCCAGCATCCGACTAGCGGTGAGGGGCACAGATACGCAGTATTTT
clone size: few
V gene: TRBV2
D gene: TRBD2
J gene: TRBJ2-3

CDR3 protein: CASSPPTEANYGYTF
CDR3 DNA: TGCGCCAGCAGTCCCCCGACAGAGGCTAACTATGGCTACACCTTC
clone size: .
V gene: TRBV23-1
D gene: .
J gene: TRBJ1-2

CDR3 protein: CAWSFTRTSENTGELFF
CDR3 DNA: TGTGCCTGGAGCTTCACTAGGACTAGCGAAAACACCGGGGAGCTGTTTTTT
clone size: .
V gene: TRBV30
D gene: TRBD2
J gene: TRBJ2-2

CDR3 protein: CATTPTPSGGYGEQFF
CDR3 DNA: TGTGCCACCACCCCTACCCCCAGCGGGGGGTATGGGGAGCAGTTCTTC
clone size: few
V gene: TRBV19
D gene: TRBD2
J gene: TRBJ2-1

CDR3 protein: CASSQGISGSTDTQYF
CDR3 DNA: TGTGCCAGCAGCCAAGGGATTAGCGGGTCCACAGATACGCAGTATTTT
clone size: few
V gene: TRBV4-2
D gene: TRBD2
J gene: TRBJ2-3

CDR3 protein: CASSPGTGRSYEQYF
CDR3 DNA: TGTGCCAGCAGCCCGGGGACAGGGAGGTCCTACGAGCAGTACTTC
clone size: .
V gene: TRBV5-4
D gene: TRBD1
J gene: TRBJ2-7

CDR3 protein: CASSLWRVPDTQYF
CDR3 DNA: TGTGCCAGCAGCTTGTGGAGGGTCCCAGATACGCAGTATTTT
clone size: .
V gene: TRBV5-6
D gene: .
J gene: TRBJ2-3

CDR3 protein: CASSLEAGLVGNEQFF
CDR3 DNA: TGTGCCAGCAGCTTGGAAGCGGGCCTAGTGGGCAATGAGCAGTTCTTC
clone size: few
V gene: TRBV5-6
D gene: .
J gene: TRBJ2-1

CDR3 protein: CAWSGAGGAWTEAFF
CDR3 DNA: TGTGCCTGGAGTGGCGCAGGGGGCGCATGGACTGAAGCTTTCTTT
clone size: few
V gene: TRBV30
D gene: TRBD1
J gene: TRBJ1-1